This TCR beta chain came from a study of cytomegalovirus exposure and HLA in healthy donors. Study-level points and caveats: According to reports, the classifier identified cytomegalovirus status with high specificity and sensitivity. In a later analysis, parvovirus B19, influenza, CMV and Epstein-Barr virus appeared linked to several top co-occurrence clusters. After further analysis at a later stage, 16,951 TCR beta sequences were associated with HLA alleles at 0.05 false discovery rate.

A note on this clone: What it binds is not known.

V was shortened by 2 bases and J by 4 bases, with 14 bases between the two germline ends. The CDR3 consists of 15 residues. CDR1 and CDR2 (germline): SGHVS, FQNEAQ. Vbeta (60) and Jbeta (13) primers were used in the PCR. Sequencing used immunoSEQ multiplex PCR; TCRdb keeps in-frame clones, though not all of them. Of just over 150,000 clones listed, roughly 88% were seen once; the top ten hold 6.4%. The receptor comes from a man aged 45-60 years in good health and CMV-seropositive. The chain has TRBV7-8 and TRBJ2-5; no clear D. The sample was PBMCs. The CDR3 coding sequence is TGTGCCAGCAGCTTATCTAACAGCCCCCGAGAGACCCAGTACTTC. This encodes CASSLSNSPRETQYF.